One and the same sample provided the 6 T cell receptor beta chains below, sequenced in a study of identical twins. TCRdb re-analysed the 5' RACE reads in MiXCR, keeping a single row per CDR3 protein. Of 200,000 to 250,000 distinct CDR3 sequences listed, roughly a tenth are singletons. Sequences were obtained from memory T cells sorted from blood. All receptors derive from a man aged 50-59 years in good health.

The chain carries TRBV5-1 and TRBJ2-7; perhaps TRBD1 as D (5 bases). There are 14 residues in the CDR3. Germline CDR1 is SGHRS and CDR2 is YFSETQ. The V gene lost 3 bases and the J gene lost 1 base, with 11 bases spanning the gap. The CDR3 here is CASSSLDKSYEQYF. The CDR3, as DNA: TGCGCCAGCAGCTCGCTGGACAAATCCTACGAGCAGTACTTC.

The gene calls are TRBV12-3 or TRBV12-4 and TRBJ2-7, with 10 bases fitting TRBD2. The J segment lost 1 base and the V segment lost 4 bases, leaving 1 base of the junction unmatched. The CDR3 runs 14 residues. Here the CDR3 reads CASSWTSGSYEQYF. As DNA, the CDR3 is TGTGCCAGCAGTTGGACTAGCGGATCCTACGAGCAGTACTTC.

This clonotype occurred many times. This chain joins TRBV6-1 and TRBJ1-5; 10 positions agree with TRBD1. The CDR3 runs 15 residues. Germline lookup yields CDR1 MNHNS and CDR2 SASEGT. V lost 4 bases and J lost 2; bases outside the gene matches: 2. As DNA, the CDR3 is TGTGCCAGCAGTGGGGACAGGGGCGGCAATCAGCCCCAGCATTTT. This translates into CASSGDRGGNQPQHF.

This chain uses TRBV20-1 with TRBJ2-7; the match to TRBD1 covers 9 bases. The CDR3 length is 14 residues. Germline CDR1 and CDR2: DFQATT and SNEGSKA (reference sequence). Unmatched junction bases numbered 6, after V lost 1 base and J lost 5 bases. The CDR3 DNA follows: TGCAGTGCTAGAGCGGGGACAGGGACTAACGAGCAGTACTTC. It yields the protein CSARAGTGTNEQYF.

A few counts support this clonotype. The chain carries TRBV12-3 or TRBV12-4 and TRBJ2-7; D possibly corresponds to TRBD1 (5 bases). CDR3 length: 15 residues. V lost 5 bases to trimming and J lost 2 bases, with 16 bases between them. DNA for the CDR3: TGTGCCAGCAGTATCGACAGATTGGTCGCCTACGAGCAGTACTTC. Translating it yields CASSIDRLVAYEQYF.

This clonotype was counted a few times. The chain couples TRBV7-2 to TRBJ2-7, with D possibly being TRBD2 (6 bases). The CDR3 has 16 residues. Germline CDR1 SGHTA, CDR2 FQGNSA. The V and J ends lost 2 bases and 7 bases respectively, with 21 bases between them. As DNA, the CDR3 is TGTGCCAGCAGCTTAAATACGGAGCGGGCCCCTAGGGAGCAGTACTTC. It specifies CASSLNTERAPREQYF.